Listed here is a single T cell receptor beta chain. This sample was included in a study of blood T cell repertoires in COVID-19. V dropped 0 bases and J dropped 2 bases, with 11 bases sitting between them. This CDR3 spans 16 amino acids. The germline V gene has CDR1 SEHNR and CDR2 FQNEAQ (reference sequence). Assay: immunoSEQ multiplex PCR; the TCRdb copy retains only in-frame clones and omits some. The sample consists of around 140,000 clones, 87% of them appearing once. This chain links TRBV7-9 with TRBJ2-1; a weak D match, TRBD1 (5 bases). This sequence originates from a man aged 50 or older who had recovered from COVID-19. The sequenced sample consisted of peripheral blood. CDR3 protein: CASSLAPGSTYNEQFF. For the CDR3, the DNA is TGTGCCAGCAGCTTAGCCCCAGGGTCCACCTACAATGAGCAGTTCTTC.